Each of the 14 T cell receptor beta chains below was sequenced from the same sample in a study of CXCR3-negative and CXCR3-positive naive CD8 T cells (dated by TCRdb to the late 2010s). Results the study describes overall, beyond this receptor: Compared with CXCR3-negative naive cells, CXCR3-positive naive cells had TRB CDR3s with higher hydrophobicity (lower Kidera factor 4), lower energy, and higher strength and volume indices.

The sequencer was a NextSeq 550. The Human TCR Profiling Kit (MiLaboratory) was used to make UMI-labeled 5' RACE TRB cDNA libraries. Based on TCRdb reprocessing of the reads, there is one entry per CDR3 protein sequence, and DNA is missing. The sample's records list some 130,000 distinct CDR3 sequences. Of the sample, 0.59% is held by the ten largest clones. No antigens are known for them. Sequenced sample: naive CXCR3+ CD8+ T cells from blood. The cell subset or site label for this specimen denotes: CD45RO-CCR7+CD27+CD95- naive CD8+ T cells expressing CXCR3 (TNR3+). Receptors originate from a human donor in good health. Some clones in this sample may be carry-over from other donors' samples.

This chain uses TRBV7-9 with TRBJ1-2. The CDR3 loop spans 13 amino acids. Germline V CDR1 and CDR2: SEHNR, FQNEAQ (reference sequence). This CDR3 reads CASSGTPNYGYTF.

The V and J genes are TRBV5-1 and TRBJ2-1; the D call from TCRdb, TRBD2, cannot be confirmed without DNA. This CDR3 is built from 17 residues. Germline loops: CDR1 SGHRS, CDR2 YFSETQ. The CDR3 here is CASRSGLAGSSYNEQFF.

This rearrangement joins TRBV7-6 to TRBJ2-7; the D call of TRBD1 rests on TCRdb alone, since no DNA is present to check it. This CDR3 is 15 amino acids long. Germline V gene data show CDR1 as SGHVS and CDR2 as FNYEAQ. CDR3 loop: CASSLAFAGGNEQYF.

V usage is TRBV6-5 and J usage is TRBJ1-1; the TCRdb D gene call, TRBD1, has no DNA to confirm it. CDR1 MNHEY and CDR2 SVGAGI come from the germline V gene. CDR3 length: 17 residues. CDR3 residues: CTSSYSGTKGVGTEAFF.

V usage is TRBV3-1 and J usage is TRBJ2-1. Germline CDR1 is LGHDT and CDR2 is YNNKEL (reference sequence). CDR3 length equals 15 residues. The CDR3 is CASSQNRGSYNEQFF.

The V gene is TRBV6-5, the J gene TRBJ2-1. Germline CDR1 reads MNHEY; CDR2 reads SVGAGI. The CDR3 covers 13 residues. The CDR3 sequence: CASSYSRTVGQFF.

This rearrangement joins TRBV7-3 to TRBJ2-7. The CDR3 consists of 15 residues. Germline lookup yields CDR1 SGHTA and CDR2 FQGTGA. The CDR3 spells CASSLTGNGFYEQYF.

The CDR3 sequence is CASSLGPPGRDTGAFF. The rearrangement links TRBV7-9 to TRBJ1-1. The germline V gene has CDR1 SEHNR and CDR2 FQNEAQ (reference sequence). The CDR3 contains 16 residues.

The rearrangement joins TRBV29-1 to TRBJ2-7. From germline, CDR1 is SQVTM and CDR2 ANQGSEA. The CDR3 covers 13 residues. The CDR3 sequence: CSVETDNSYEQYF.

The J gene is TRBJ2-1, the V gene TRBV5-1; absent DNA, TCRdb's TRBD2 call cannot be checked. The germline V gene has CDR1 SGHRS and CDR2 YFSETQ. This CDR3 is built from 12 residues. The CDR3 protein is CASSPGLFEQFF.

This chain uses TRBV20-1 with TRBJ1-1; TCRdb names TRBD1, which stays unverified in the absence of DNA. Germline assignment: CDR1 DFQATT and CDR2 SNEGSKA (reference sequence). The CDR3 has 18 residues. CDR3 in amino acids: CSARDLWTGAYPNTEAFF.

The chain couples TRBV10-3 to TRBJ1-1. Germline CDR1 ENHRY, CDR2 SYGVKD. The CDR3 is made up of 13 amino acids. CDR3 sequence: CAITQGSSTEAFF.

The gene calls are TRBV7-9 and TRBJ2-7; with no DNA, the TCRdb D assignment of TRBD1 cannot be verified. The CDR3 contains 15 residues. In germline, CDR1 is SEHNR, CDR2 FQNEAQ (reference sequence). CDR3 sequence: CASSGDQGYSYEQYF.

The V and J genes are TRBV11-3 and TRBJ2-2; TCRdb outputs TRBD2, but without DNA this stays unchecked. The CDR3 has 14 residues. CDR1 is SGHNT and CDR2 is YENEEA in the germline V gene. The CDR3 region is CASSPSGSGGELFF.